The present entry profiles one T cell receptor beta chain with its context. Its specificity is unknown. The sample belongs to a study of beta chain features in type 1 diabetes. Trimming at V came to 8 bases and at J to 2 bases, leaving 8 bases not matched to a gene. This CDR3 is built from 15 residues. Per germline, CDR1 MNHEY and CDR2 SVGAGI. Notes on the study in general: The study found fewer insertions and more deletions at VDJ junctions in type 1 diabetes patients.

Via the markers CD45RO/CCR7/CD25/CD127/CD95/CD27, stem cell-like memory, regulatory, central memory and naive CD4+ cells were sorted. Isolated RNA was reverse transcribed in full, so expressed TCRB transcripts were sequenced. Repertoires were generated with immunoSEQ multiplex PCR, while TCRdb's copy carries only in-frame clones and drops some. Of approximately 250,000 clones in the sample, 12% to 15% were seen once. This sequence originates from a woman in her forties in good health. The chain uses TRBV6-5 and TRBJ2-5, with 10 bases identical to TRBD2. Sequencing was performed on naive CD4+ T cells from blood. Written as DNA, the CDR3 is TGTGCCAGCGGGAAGCGGGGGGGCGCTCAAGAGACCCAGTACTTC. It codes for CASGKRGGAQETQYF.